This T cell receptor beta chain was found in a study of human T cells and chemical hapten exposure. Across the study: All patients underwent weekly scalp dosing with diphenylcyclopropenone for the full approximately 25-week study. There were per-sample TCR yield variations, arising mainly from small pooled library volume differences. Study results and limitations: DPC sensitization produced no change in TCRs with frequency above 1 in 1000.

TCRdb recomputed calls from the RACE reads with MiXCR, one row per CDR3 protein. The sample lists a few hundred thousand distinct CDR3 sequences, about 6% occurring once. The time point was: patch test 2, 6 weeks after DPC sensitization. Treatment in this sample: therapeutic diphenylcyclopropenone sensitization with weekly scalp DPC. V was trimmed by 3 bases and J by 0 bases, leaving 20 bases between them. Germline V gene lookup returns CDR1 DFQATT and CDR2 SNEGSKA (reference sequence). The CDR3 is made up of 17 amino acids. This clonotype was recorded a few times. Its antigen is still unknown. V gene TRBV20-1 combines with J gene TRBJ1-2, with D maybe TRBD1 (5 bases). The specimen was whole blood, collected in connection with sensitization to the hapten diphenylcyclopropenone (DPC). The receptor comes from a young woman with alopecia areata. Some clones in this sample may be carry-over from other donors' samples. As DNA, the CDR3 is TGCAGTGCTAGGGATCTACTTCCGGGACGGACTAACTATGGCTACACCTTC. It codes for CSARDLLPGRTNYGYTF.